Listed here are 21 T cell receptor beta chains from one sample, sequenced in a study of cytomegalovirus exposure and HLA in healthy donors. The data were produced by immunoSEQ multiplex PCR, yet TCRdb's version contains in-frame clones alone and is incomplete. The data show hundreds of thousands of clones, 86% seen once. The sequenced sample was PBMCs. Receptors originate from a woman aged 18-35 years in good health and CMV-seronegative.

This clone was counted a few times. The V and J genes are TRBV28 and TRBJ1-2; the match to TRBD1 covers 9 bases. In germline, CDR1 is MDHEN, CDR2 SYDVKM. This CDR3 spans 13 amino acids. With 5 bases clipped from V and 7 bases from J, the junction kept 5 bases outside the gene matches. The CDR3 nucleotides read TGTGCCAGCAGTCCCCAGACAGGGGGTGGCTACACCTTC. It specifies CASSPQTGGGYTF.

This clone was seen a few times. The chain recombines TRBV5-1 with TRBJ2-2; 9 bases fit TRBD1. The V and J ends lost 4 bases and 14 bases, in that order; junction bases with no gene match: 6. Germline V gene data show CDR1 as SGHRS and CDR2 as YFSETQ. The CDR3 sequence is 12 residues long. CDR3 nucleotides: TGCGCCAGCAGCCCACAGGGGGCAGTACTGTTTTTT. It translates to CASSPQGAVLFF.

This clone was seen a single time. This sequence joins TRBV19 and TRBJ2-1; 12 nucleotides agree with TRBD1. The V and J ends lost 1 base and 9 bases, in that order; junction bases with no gene match: 4. This CDR3 has 15 residues. Germline assignment: CDR1 LNHDA and CDR2 SQIVND (reference sequence). The DNA for the CDR3 is TGTGCCAGTAGTATAGGGGGACAGGGGGCGGTTGAGCAGTTCTTC. Translating it yields CASSIGGQGAVEQFF.

The chain combines TRBV18 with TRBJ2-6; the D is unclear. The CDR3 is 14 amino acids. V lost 2 bases, J lost 2 bases, and 4 bases lay in between. CDR1 KGHSH and CDR2 LQKENI come from the germline V gene. CDR3 protein: CASSPGPGANVLTF. The CDR3 bases are TGTGCCAGCTCACCAGGGCCTGGGGCCAACGTCCTGACTTTC.

The chain recombines TRBV6-5 with TRBJ1-5, with 7 bases identical to TRBD1. Germline loops: CDR1 MNHEY, CDR2 SVGAGI. There are 15 residues in the CDR3. V gave up 6 bases and J gave up 0 bases; unmatched junction bases: 5. CDR3 sequence reads: CASSDGTDSNQPQHF. The DNA of the CDR3 is TGTGCCAGCAGCGACGGGACAGATAGCAATCAGCCCCAGCATTTT.

This clone occurred a few times. V and J are TRBV27 and TRBJ1-5; D gene ambiguous. CDR1 MNHEY and CDR2 SMNVEV come from the germline V gene (reference sequence). The germline V and J ends were trimmed by 0 bases and 2 bases, with 5 bases remaining between them. The CDR3 is made up of 14 amino acids. The CDR3: CASSLSVGNQPQHF. The CDR3 nucleotides are TGTGCCAGCAGTTTATCGGTAGGCAATCAGCCCCAGCATTTT.

The chain joins TRBV19 to TRBJ2-5; 7 nucleotides agree with TRBD2. V lost 5 bases, J lost 1 base, and 7 bases stayed unmatched. Germline V lookup: CDR1 LNHDA, CDR2 SQIVND (reference sequence). CDR3 length: 15 residues. The CDR3 reads CASSARGGPQETQYF. The CDR3 DNA reads as TGTGCCAGTAGTGCCCGGGGAGGGCCCCAAGAGACCCAGTACTTC.

This rearrangement joins TRBV6-5 to TRBJ2-2; D not certain. The germline V gene has CDR1 MNHEY and CDR2 SVGAGI. The CDR3 covers 15 residues. Trimming stripped 2 bases from V and 4 bases from J, with 11 bases between. The CDR3 spells CASSYVEPGTGELFF. In DNA, the CDR3 is TGTGCCAGCAGTTACGTGGAGCCGGGCACCGGGGAGCTGTTTTTT.

The V and J genes are TRBV5-6 and TRBJ1-5, with D possibly TRBD1 on 6 matching bases. The CDR3 contains 14 residues. Germline V gene data show CDR1 as SGHDT and CDR2 as YYEEEE. The V and J ends lost 5 bases and 1 base respectively, with 10 bases between them. The CDR3 sequence is CASSQGNSNQPQHF. The CDR3 nucleotides are TGTGCCAGCAGTCAGGGGAACAGCAATCAGCCCCAGCATTTT.

The chain is built from TRBV13 and TRBJ2-3, with TRBD2 identical over 7 bases. The germline CDR1 and CDR2 sequences are PRHDT and FYEKMQ (reference sequence). This CDR3 comprises 15 residues. Unmatched junction bases numbered 7, after V lost 2 bases and J lost 5 bases. CDR3 coding DNA: TGTGCCAGCAGCTTATGGGGCGCGGGGGTAGATACGCAGTATTTT. Amino acid sequence: CASSLWGAGVDTQYF.

The J gene is TRBJ1-4, the V gene TRBV15; no reliable D call. Germline V CDR1 and CDR2: LNHNV, YYDKDF (reference sequence). This CDR3 has 15 amino acids. Between the trimmed V and J ends, which lost 3 bases and 4 bases, there was a span of 12 bases. CDR3 bases: TGTGCCACCAGCAGCGCTAGACCGATTAATGAAAAACTGTTTTTT. Amino acid sequence: CATSSARPINEKLFF.

The chain is built from TRBV29-1 and TRBJ2-7; 12 bases agree with TRBD1. Germline V lookup: CDR1 SQVTM, CDR2 ANQGSEA. Trimming took 6 bases from V and 4 from J; bases not matched to a gene: 10. CDR3 size: 15 residues. The CDR3 DNA reads as TGCAGCGTGAAAACCGGGACAGGGGGCGTTTACGAGCAGTACTTC. Translation: CSVKTGTGGVYEQYF.

This clone was seen more than once but under ten times. This chain uses TRBV5-3 with TRBJ2-7; 9 bases fit TRBD2. TRBV5-3 is noted as an ORF with a role that remains uncertain. Trimming at V came to 8 bases and at J to 3 bases, leaving 9 bases not matched to a gene. This CDR3 is built from 14 residues. The CDR3 nucleotides read TGTGCCAGCCAGAAGACTAGCGGTTACTACGAGCAGTACTTC. Its protein product is CASQKTSGYYEQYF.

The V gene is TRBV2, the J gene TRBJ1-3, with TRBD1 as a possible D gene (5 bases). V was shortened by 2 bases and J by 9 bases, with 20 bases between the two germline ends. The CDR3 loop spans 16 amino acids. CDR1 is SNHLY, CDR2 FYNNEI, per germline. The CDR3 DNA reads as TGTGCCAGCAGTGAACGGCTGCCAGGGTTCGGCGTCACCATATATTTT. This encodes CASSERLPGFGVTIYF.

This chain connects TRBV5-1 to TRBJ2-5; D ambiguous. The CDR3 is 15 residues long. V lost 0 bases to trimming and J lost 0 bases, with 9 bases between them. The germline V gene has CDR1 SGHRS and CDR2 YFSETQ. The CDR3 is CASSLVAAHQETQYF. Written as DNA, the CDR3 is TGCGCCAGCAGCTTGGTTGCGGCCCACCAAGAGACCCAGTACTTC.

The V call is TRBV6-6, the J call TRBJ2-2; 7 nucleotides match TRBD1. This CDR3 comprises 16 residues. Germline loops: CDR1 MNHNY, CDR2 SVGAGI (reference sequence). Trimming took 6 bases from V and 1 from J; bases not matched to a gene: 8. The CDR3 sequence: CASSQGQRKNTGELFF. In nucleotides, the CDR3 is TGTGCCAGCAGCCAGGGACAGAGGAAGAACACCGGGGAGCTGTTTTTT.

This clone was picked up one time. The chain is built from TRBV28 and TRBJ2-7; 7 bases align to TRBD1. This CDR3 is built from 14 residues. After removal of 7 bases from V and 0 bases from J, the junction contained 6 bases not matched to a gene. Germline loops: CDR1 MDHEN, CDR2 SYDVKM. CDR3 loop: CASTHRGNSYEQYF. The DNA of the CDR3 is TGTGCCAGCACCCACAGGGGAAACTCCTACGAGCAGTACTTC.

In this sample, this clone turned up once. The chain combines TRBV6-6 with TRBJ2-1; TRBD1 is a possible D gene (5 bases). Germline CDR1 reads MNHNY; CDR2 reads SVGAGI (reference sequence). The CDR3 covers 16 residues. The V and J ends lost 2 bases and 0 bases respectively, with 11 bases between them. CDR3 in amino acids: CASSYGAGSSYNEQFF. The DNA of the CDR3 is TGTGCCAGCAGTTACGGGGCCGGAAGCTCCTACAATGAGCAGTTCTTC.

This clone was found a few times. This chain joins TRBV19 and TRBJ1-1; D is perhaps TRBD1 (5 bases). The CDR3 runs 13 residues. From germline, CDR1 is LNHDA and CDR2 SQIVND (reference sequence). Trimming took 9 bases from V and 7 from J, leaving 18 bases between them. CDR3 coding DNA: TGTGCCAGCCTCCGGGGGTCGGGCCTTGAAGCTTTCTTT. Its protein product is CASLRGSGLEAFF.

As DNA, the CDR3 is TGTGCCAGCAGCCAAATGACTAGTCTGGTGGGGGATACGCAGTATTTT. It translates to CASSQMTSLVGDTQYF. The V and J genes are TRBV4-2 and TRBJ2-3; perhaps TRBD2 as D (6 bases). Trimming removed 2 bases from V and 6 bases from J, with 18 bases in between. The CDR3 is 16 residues long. Germline CDR1 LGHNA, CDR2 YNFKEQ.

This clone appeared a single time. The V gene is TRBV4-1, the J gene TRBJ2-1; 12 nucleotides line up with TRBD2. The CDR3 spans 16 residues. CDR1 and CDR2 (germline): MGHRA, YSYEKL. V trimming: 1 base; J trimming: 6 bases; junction bases outside the gene matches: 4. As DNA, the CDR3 is TGCGCCAGCAGCCAAGCGAGACTAGCGGGAGTCAATGAGCAGTTCTTC. It specifies CASSQARLAGVNEQFF.